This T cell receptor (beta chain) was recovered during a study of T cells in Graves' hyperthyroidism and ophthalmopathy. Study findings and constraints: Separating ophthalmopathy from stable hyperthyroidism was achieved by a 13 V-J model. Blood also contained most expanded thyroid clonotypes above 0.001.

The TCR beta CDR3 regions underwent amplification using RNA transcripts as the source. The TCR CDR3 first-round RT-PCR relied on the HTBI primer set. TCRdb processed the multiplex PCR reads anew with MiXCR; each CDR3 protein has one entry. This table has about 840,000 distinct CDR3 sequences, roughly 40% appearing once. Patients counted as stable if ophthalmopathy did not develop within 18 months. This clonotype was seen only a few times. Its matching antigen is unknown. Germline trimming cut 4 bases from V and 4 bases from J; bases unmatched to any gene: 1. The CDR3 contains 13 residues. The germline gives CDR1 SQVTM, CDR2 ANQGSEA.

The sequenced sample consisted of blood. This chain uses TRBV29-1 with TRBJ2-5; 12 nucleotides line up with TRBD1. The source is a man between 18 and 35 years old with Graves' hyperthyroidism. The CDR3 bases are TGCAGCGTTGGGGGACAGGGGGCAGAGACCCAGTACTTC. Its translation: CSVGGQGAETQYF.